This T cell receptor beta chain comes out of a study of early T cells in non-severe SARS-CoV-2 infection. Broader study findings: VDJdb-based matching was biased toward anti-spike CD8 responses and missed private and CD4 specificities.

One entry per CDR3 protein results from TCRdb running MiXCR on the 5' RACE reads. The sample contains 35,000 to 50,000 distinct CDR3 sequences, 5.5% of which appear only once. This clonotype occurred many times. Its matching antigen is unknown. The sequence was obtained from an adult who was a healthcare worker with PCR-confirmed SARS-CoV-2 infection or an uninfected control (not recorded which). Specimen: whole blood, collected at baseline.

The CDR3 sequence is CASSLIPGRQYF. The CDR3 bases are TGTGCCAGCAGCTTGATCCCCGGAAGGCAGTACTTC. The chain employs TRBV7-9 and TRBJ2-7; unclear D gene. The CDR3 is 12 amino acids. Germline V gene lookup returns CDR1 SEHNR and CDR2 FQNEAQ (reference sequence). The ends were cut back, 3 bases at V and 9 bases at J, with 12 bases in the middle.